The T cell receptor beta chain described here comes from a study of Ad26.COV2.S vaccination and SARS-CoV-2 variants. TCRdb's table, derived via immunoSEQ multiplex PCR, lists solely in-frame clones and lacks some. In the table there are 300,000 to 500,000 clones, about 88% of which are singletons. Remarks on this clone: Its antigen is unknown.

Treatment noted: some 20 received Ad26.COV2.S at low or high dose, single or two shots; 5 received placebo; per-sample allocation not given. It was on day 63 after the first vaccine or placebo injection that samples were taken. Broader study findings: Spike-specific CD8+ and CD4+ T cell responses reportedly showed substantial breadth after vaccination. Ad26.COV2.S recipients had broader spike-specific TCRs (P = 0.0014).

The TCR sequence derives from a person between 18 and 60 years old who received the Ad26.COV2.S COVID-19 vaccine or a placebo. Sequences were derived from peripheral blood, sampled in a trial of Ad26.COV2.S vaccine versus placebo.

The CDR3 nucleotides read TGTGCCAGTAGTATAATCCCGGGCAGGGAGACTGGCTACACCTTC. Encoded protein: CASSIIPGRETGYTF. This chain connects TRBV19 to TRBJ1-2; D is perhaps TRBD1 (5 bases). The V gene's germline CDR1 is LNHDA and CDR2 SQIVND (reference sequence). There are 15 residues in the CDR3. Between the trimmed V and J ends, which lost 2 bases and 7 bases, there was a span of 17 bases. The entire variable domain, with the rest obtained from reference TRBV19 and TRBJ1-2, is as follows: DGGITQSPKYLFRKEGQNVTLSCEQNLNHDAMYWYRQDPGQGLRLIYYSQIVNDFQKGDIAEGYSVSREKKESFPLTVTSAQKNPTAFYLCASSIIPGRETGYTFGSGTRLTVV.